Presented here are 25 T cell receptor beta chains from one specimen sequenced in a study of CD8+ T cells in alopecia areata. Extraction and reverse transcription of RNA yielded cDNA as the sequencing template. Profiling relied on immunoSEQ multiplex PCR, and the TCRdb table lists in-frame clones only, not all of them. The sample includes about 180,000 clones, about 63% seen only once; the top ten take roughly 1.7%. Sequencing was performed on CD4+ T cells sorted from blood, taken at week 0. The receptors shown here come from a human donor with alopecia areata.

The chain links TRBV27 to TRBJ2-7; possible D gene TRBD1, 6 bases. CDR1 MNHEY and CDR2 SMNVEV come from the germline V gene (reference sequence). This CDR3 contains 13 residues. Trimming removed 3 bases at V and 5 bases at J, with 11 bases between. The CDR3 DNA follows: TGTGCCAGCAGTTTTAGCAGGGGTGACGAGCAGTACTTC. Encoded protein: CASSFSRGDEQYF.

The CDR3 loop reads CASRSHTGTYEQYF. For the CDR3, the DNA is TGCGCCAGCAGATCCCATACGGGGACCTACGAGCAGTACTTC. The chain has TRBV5-1 and TRBJ2-7, with TRBD2 as a possible D gene (5 bases). The V gene lost 5 bases and the J gene lost 2 bases, with 14 bases spanning the gap. CDR3 size: 14 residues. From germline, CDR1 is SGHRS and CDR2 YFSETQ.

This clone was recorded once. The chain employs TRBV4-3 and TRBJ1-6; TRBD1 is a possible D gene (5 bases). Germline loops: CDR1 LGHNA, CDR2 YSLEER. V lost 4 bases and J 6 bases, leaving 10 bases between the germline ends. The CDR3 is 14 amino acids. CDR3 bases: TGCGCCAGCAGCCCCGGCAGGGCTAATTCACCCCTCCACTTT. Its protein product is CASSPGRANSPLHF.

V and J are TRBV2 and TRBJ1-1; 9 bases are shared with TRBD1. There are 14 residues in the CDR3. The trim removed 10 bases at V and 0 bases at J, leaving 6 bases unmatched. Germline V gene sequence: CDR1 SNHLY, CDR2 FYNNEI. DNA of the CDR3: TGTGCCACGAGAAGGGACAGGGTGAACACTGAAGCTTTCTTT. Translated: CATRRDRVNTEAFF.

This clone was found once. This sequence joins TRBV29-1 and TRBJ1-5; 9 bases agree with TRBD1. V shed 6 bases and J 0 bases; nucleotides not matched to a gene: 6. CDR1 and CDR2 (germline): SQVTM, ANQGSEA. The CDR3 runs 15 residues. Written as DNA, the CDR3 is TGCAGCGTAGGACAGGGGTGGGATAGCAATCAGCCCCAGCATTTT. Its translation is CSVGQGWDSNQPQHF.

The chain links TRBV30 to TRBJ1-5, with D possibly TRBD1 on 5 matching bases. V was cut by 0 bases and J by 7 bases, with 10 bases left in between. The length of the CDR3 is 13 residues. The germline CDR1 and CDR2 sequences are GTSNPN and SVGIG (reference sequence). The CDR3 nucleotides read TGTGCCTGGAGTGTAGCGGGACCCCAGCCCCAGCATTTT. Protein: CAWSVAGPQPQHF.

CDR3 loop: CASSPDRYTGELFF. The CDR3 nucleotides are TGTGCCAGCAGCCCAGACAGATACACCGGGGAGCTGTTTTTT. This rearrangement joins TRBV7-2 to TRBJ2-2; maybe TRBD1 (5 bases). In germline, CDR1 is SGHTA, CDR2 FQGNSA. The CDR3 loop spans 14 amino acids. Trimming pared 5 bases from V and 3 bases from J, leaving 10 bases between.

The chain recombines TRBV6-6 with TRBJ1-2, with a possible D match to TRBD1 (5 bases). The germline CDR1 and CDR2 sequences are MNHNY and SVGAGI (reference sequence). CDR3 length: 10 residues. V dropped 5 bases and J dropped 14 bases, with 12 bases sitting between them. The CDR3 nucleotides read TGTGCCAGCAGTGGACAATTCGAAACCTTC. It specifies CASSGQFETF.

V gene TRBV29-1 combines with J gene TRBJ2-7; D possibly corresponds to TRBD2 (6 bases). Per the germline V gene, CDR1 is SQVTM and CDR2 is ANQGSEA. Deletions cut 6 bases from V and 0 bases from J, with 21 bases between. The CDR3 sequence is 16 residues long. CDR3 DNA sequence: TGCAGCGTAATAGGTCAGGCGACTAGAGGCTCCTACGAGCAGTACTTC. Residues: CSVIGQATRGSYEQYF.

The chain combines TRBV6-5 with TRBJ1-6; D may be TRBD1 (5 bases). V lost 2 bases, J lost 9 bases, and 11 bases lay in between. CDR1 and CDR2 from the germline V gene are MNHEY and SVGAGI. The CDR3 length is 14 residues. The CDR3 spells CASSYSQGGSPLHF. The CDR3 DNA follows: TGTGCCAGCAGTTACAGCCAGGGCGGTTCACCCCTCCACTTT.

The chain employs TRBV7-3 and TRBJ2-1, with 10 nucleotides matching TRBD2. The CDR3 runs to 15 residues. Germline V lookup: CDR1 SGHTA, CDR2 FQGTGA. The J segment lost 3 bases and the V segment lost 3 bases, leaving 2 bases of the junction unmatched. The CDR3 DNA is TGTGCCAGCAGCTTCTCTAGCGGGGGCTACAATGAGCAGTTCTTC. This translates into CASSFSSGGYNEQFF.

In this sample, this clone turned up once. The chain couples TRBV29-1 to TRBJ1-1; D remains ambiguous. Trimming removed 8 bases from V and 7 bases from J, with 11 bases in between. The germline V gene encodes CDR1 SQVTM and CDR2 ANQGSEA. CDR3 length: 10 residues. CDR3 region: CSPTTVEAFF. Here the CDR3 DNA reads TGCAGCCCAACGACGGTTGAAGCTTTCTTT.

V gene TRBV28 combines with J gene TRBJ1-2; D uncertain. The V end lost 10 bases, the J end lost 3 bases, and 12 bases lay between the germline ends. In germline, CDR1 is MDHEN, CDR2 SYDVKM. This CDR3 has 12 amino acids. In nucleotides, the CDR3 is TGTGCCACCGCGGGAAAGGACTATGGCTACACCTTC. It encodes CATAGKDYGYTF.

The CDR3 DNA follows: TGTGCCAGCAGCCTTAGTGGCAGGGCAAACTATGGCTACACCTTC. Translating gives CASSLSGRANYGYTF. The chain employs TRBV7-9 and TRBJ1-2; TRBD1 might be the D (5 bases). Germline V gene lookup returns CDR1 SEHNR and CDR2 FQNEAQ (reference sequence). V was shortened by 5 bases and J by 2 bases, with 15 bases between the two germline ends. This CDR3 is built from 15 residues. The full variable domain, with the rest looked up from reference TRBV7-9 and TRBJ1-2, is DTGVSQNPRHKITKRGQNVTFRCDPISEHNRLYWYRQTLGQGPEFLTYFQNEAQLEKSRLLSDRFSAERPKGSFSTLEIQRTEQGDSAMYLCASSLSGRANYGYTFGSGTRLTVV.

V and J are TRBV30 and TRBJ1-1, with D possibly matching TRBD1 (6 bases). Germline V gene sequence: CDR1 GTSNPN, CDR2 SVGIG (reference sequence). This CDR3 contains 13 residues. The V end lost 2 bases, the J end lost 2 bases, and 9 bases lay between the germline ends. The CDR3 bases are TGTGCCTGGAGTTCAGGGGATAACACTGAAGCTTTCTTT. It encodes CAWSSGDNTEAFF.

The chain employs TRBV9 and TRBJ2-7, with TRBD1 as a possible D gene (5 bases). V was trimmed by 0 bases and J by 3 bases, leaving 10 bases between them. Per germline, CDR1 SGDLS and CDR2 YYNGEE. CDR3 length equals 14 residues. CDR3 bases: TGTGCCAGCAGCGTAGAGGGCAGGGACTACGAGCAGTACTTC. Protein sequence: CASSVEGRDYEQYF.

Details on this clone: This CDR3 is also generated by other DNA sequences in the sample. This sequence joins TRBV5-1 and TRBJ2-2; perhaps D is TRBD1 or TRBD2 (5 bases each). Between the trimmed V and J ends, which lost 1 base and 4 bases, there was a span of 11 bases. From germline, CDR1 is SGHRS and CDR2 YFSETQ. The CDR3 extends over 15 amino acids. The CDR3 reads CASSLSSGPTGELFF. The CDR3 DNA reads as TGCGCCAGCAGCTTGAGTTCGGGGCCCACCGGGGAGCTGTTTTTT.

This clone was picked up a small number of times. The genes are TRBV29-1 and TRBJ2-1; no clear D gene. Trimming stripped 3 bases from V and 5 bases from J, with 14 bases between. Germline V lookup: CDR1 SQVTM, CDR2 ANQGSEA. The CDR3 consists of 14 residues. For the CDR3, the DNA is TGCAGCGTTGAGAGAGTTACGCTTAACAATGAGCAGTTCTTC. Translating it yields CSVERVTLNNEQFF.

The chain has TRBV7-2 and TRBJ2-5; the match to TRBD1 covers 7 bases. CDR3 length: 15 amino acids. In germline, CDR1 is SGHTA, CDR2 FQGNSA. V lost 1 base to trimming and J lost 5 bases; unmatched junction nucleotides: 7. CDR3 residues: CASSLGAGTAETQYF. DNA of the CDR3: TGTGCCAGCAGCTTAGGAGCAGGGACAGCGGAGACCCAGTACTTC.

The rearrangement joins TRBV25-1 to TRBJ1-2; the match to TRBD1 covers 9 bases. The germline V gene encodes CDR1 MGHDK and CDR2 SYGVNS. Trimming at V came to 8 bases and at J to 4 bases, leaving 11 bases not matched to a gene. The CDR3 consists of 15 residues. DNA of the CDR3: TGTGCCAGCTCTTACCCGGGACAGGGAGGCTATGGCTACACCTTC. Translating it yields CASSYPGQGGYGYTF.

J is TRBJ2-6 and V is TRBV30, with 7 bases matching TRBD1. The CDR3 sequence is 18 residues long. Germline-derived CDR1 and CDR2 are GTSNPN and SVGIG (reference sequence). J gave up 2 bases and V 1 base, and 11 bases lay outside the gene matches. Here the CDR3 reads CAWSARRTGRTGANVLTF. In DNA, the CDR3 is TGTGCCTGGAGTGCGCGAAGGACAGGTCGAACTGGGGCCAACGTCCTGACTTTC.

This clone was observed a handful of times. The gene calls are TRBV29-1 and TRBJ1-1; D is unclear. The CDR3 runs to 11 residues. CDR1 and CDR2 (germline): SQVTM, ANQGSEA. Trimming shortened V by 2 bases and J by 8 bases, and 9 bases separated the two germline ends. This CDR3 reads CSVEKANEAFF. Here the CDR3 DNA reads TGCAGCGTTGAAAAGGCAAACGAAGCTTTCTTT.

As regards this clone: The same CDR3 can be traced to other DNA sequences in this sample. This chain links TRBV7-2 with TRBJ1-5; D is uncertain. This CDR3 contains 13 residues. Trimming left V 2 bases short and J 4 bases short, with 6 bases between. In germline, CDR1 is SGHTA, CDR2 FQGNSA. CDR3 sequence reads: CASSLRGNQPQHF. CDR3 sequence (DNA): TGTGCCAGCAGCTTACGAGGAAATCAGCCCCAGCATTTT.

The chain recombines TRBV25-1 with TRBJ2-7, with 8 bases that match TRBD1. Germline CDR1 is MGHDK and CDR2 is SYGVNS. The CDR3 consists of 16 residues. With V trimmed by 3 bases and J by 0 bases, 7 bases remained unmatched. CDR3 DNA sequence: TGTGCCAGCAGTGACCCCATGACAGGGGACTCCTACGAGCAGTACTTC. Its translation: CASSDPMTGDSYEQYF.

Notes on this clone: In the same sample, other DNA sequences code for this CDR3. V and J are TRBV30 and TRBJ1-1; no reliable D call. Between the trimmed V and J ends, which lost 4 bases and 0 bases, there was a span of 9 bases. Germline CDR1 is GTSNPN and CDR2 is SVGIG (reference sequence). The CDR3 consists of 13 residues. In nucleotides, the CDR3 is TGTGCCTGGAAAACGTCTTTGAACACTGAAGCTTTCTTT. Residues: CAWKTSLNTEAFF.